The 6 T cell receptor beta chains below all came from one sample that was sequenced in a study of shared clonotypes between healthy human individuals. Naive CD8 cells lacked CD45RO, underwent positive selection for CCR7 and left out terminally differentiated effector memory CD45RA+ cells. Assay: immunoSEQ multiplex PCR; the TCRdb copy retains only in-frame clones and omits some. The sample shows fewer than 1 million clones, 90% to 98% of them seen only once. Sequences were obtained from naive CD8+ T cells sorted from blood. The receptor set was obtained from a man aged 25 to 40 in good health.

The chain employs TRBV28 and TRBJ1-1; D uncertain. CDR3 length equals 14 residues. The germline V and J ends were trimmed by 8 bases and 3 bases, with 16 bases remaining between them. Germline V lookup: CDR1 MDHEN, CDR2 SYDVKM. The CDR3 loop reads CASPSRGSDTEAFF. In DNA, the CDR3 is TGTGCCAGCCCCTCAAGAGGGTCCGACACTGAAGCTTTCTTT.

About this clone: Other DNA sequences from this sample encode an identical CDR3 as well. The genes are TRBV19 and TRBJ2-3, with D maybe TRBD2 (5 bases). Germline lookup yields CDR1 LNHDA and CDR2 SQIVND (reference sequence). The CDR3 loop spans 12 amino acids. Between the trimmed V and J ends, which lost 1 base and 6 bases, there was a span of 5 bases. CDR3 coding DNA: TGTGCCAGTAGTATAGGAGGGGATACGCAGTATTTT. Protein sequence: CASSIGGDTQYF.

The chain employs TRBV7-9 and TRBJ1-2, with a weak D call TRBD1 (6 bases). The CDR3 sequence is 15 residues long. Germline loops: CDR1 SEHNR, CDR2 FQNEAQ (reference sequence). Trimming cost V 3 bases and J 6 bases, with 17 bases left between them. CDR3 sequence reads: CASSLPTGTQNGYTF. CDR3 DNA sequence: TGTGCCAGCAGCTTGCCTACAGGGACGCAAAATGGCTACACCTTC.

The CDR3 spells CSVEGLRDAPPGTPYNEQFF. The CDR3 nucleotides are TGCAGCGTTGAGGGGCTCCGGGACGCTCCCCCGGGGACCCCATACAATGAGCAGTTCTTC. This sequence joins TRBV29-1 and TRBJ2-1; D possibly matches TRBD1 or TRBD2 (5 bases each). Trimming took off 3 bases at V and 4 bases at J, with 31 bases between the two ends. Germline V gene data show CDR1 as SQVTM and CDR2 as ANQGSEA. The CDR3 consists of 20 residues.

V and J are TRBV10-2 and TRBJ2-1; the D gene could be TRBD1 or TRBD2 (5 bases each). CDR1 WSHSY and CDR2 SAAADI come from the germline V gene. The CDR3 is 13 amino acids. V shed 10 bases and J shed 7 bases, with 17 bases lying between them. The CDR3 coding sequence is TGCGCCACGTTATTGGGGGAAATTAATGAGCAGTTCTTC. It encodes CATLLGEINEQFF.

V is TRBV28 and J is TRBJ2-3; TRBD1 is a possible D gene (6 bases). The CDR3 contains 17 residues. CDR1 MDHEN and CDR2 SYDVKM come from the germline V gene. V was cut by 6 bases and J by 5 bases, with 24 bases left in between. The CDR3 DNA is TGTGCCAGCAGCTCACAGGGAGTTATTCGTTTGGAAGATACGCAGTATTTT. Protein sequence: CASSSQGVIRLEDTQYF.